This T cell receptor (beta chain) emerged from a study of cytomegalovirus exposure and HLA in healthy donors. In the study overall: A preliminary data release comprised around 90 million unique TCRs obtained from HLA-typed donors. Study-wide findings and caveats: In the analysis, some V segments, TRBV6-2 and TRBV6-3 included, were excluded as indistinguishable.

The CDR3 extends over 18 amino acids. J was trimmed by 0 bases and V by 2 bases; bases with no gene match: 8. Per the germline V gene, CDR1 is SGHDT and CDR2 is YYEEEE. The PCR employed 60 Vbeta primers together with 13 Jbeta primers. Generated by immunoSEQ multiplex PCR, the TCRdb table keeps only in-frame clones and is missing some. The sample records some 200,000 clones, around four fifths being singletons. In its sample, this clone was seen a few times. Its antigen is not identified. The sequence came from a man in his fifties or sixties in good health and CMV-seronegative. This sequence joins TRBV5-6 and TRBJ2-3, with 11 bases that match TRBD2. Sequenced sample: PBMCs. The CDR3 DNA reads TGTGCCAGCAGCTTCGGGACTAGCGGACTCTCTAGCACAGATACGCAGTATTTT. It translates to CASSFGTSGLSSTDTQYF.